One TCR beta chain is described in this entry. This sample was taken from a study of cytomegalovirus exposure and HLA in healthy donors. Sequencing was performed with immunoSEQ multiplex PCR; in TCRdb, only in-frame clones are kept and a portion is missing. The sample has 200,000 to 250,000 clones; around 86% are singletons. Per the germline V gene, CDR1 is DFQATT and CDR2 is SNEGSKA (reference sequence). The CDR3 is 11 amino acids. Deletions cut 7 bases from V and 0 bases from J, with 7 bases between. Sequencing was performed on PBMCs. This chain joins TRBV20-1 and TRBJ2-7; the D is unclear. The sequence came from a woman between 18 and 30 years old in good health and CMV-seropositive. CDR3 sequence reads: CSERISYEQYF. In nucleotides, the CDR3 is TGCAGTGAGAGGATCTCCTACGAGCAGTACTTC.